This TCR beta chain comes out of a study of identical twins. Study-wide points: Fewer insertions characterized abundant cord blood beta clonotypes, whereas memory repertoires showed none.

A template switching step contributed a universal primer site, while unique molecular identifiers were present in the cDNA. From the 5' RACE reads, TCRdb called clonotypes with MiXCR, one entry per CDR3 protein. This table has 1.5 million to 2 million distinct CDR3 sequences, roughly a third appearing once. Comment on this clonotype: Its antigen remains unknown.

J was trimmed by 4 bases and V by 2 bases; bases with no gene match: 11. Per germline, CDR1 SGHRS and CDR2 YFSETQ. The CDR3 spans 18 residues. The sample comprised cord blood. The receptor was derived from a newborn girl in good health. The chain couples TRBV5-1 to TRBJ2-2, with 10 bases aligning to TRBD1. CDR3 nucleotides: TGCGCCAGCAGCTTTACTCACCGGGACAGGGGCCTCACCGGGGAGCTGTTTTTT. The encoded protein is CASSFTHRDRGLTGELFF.